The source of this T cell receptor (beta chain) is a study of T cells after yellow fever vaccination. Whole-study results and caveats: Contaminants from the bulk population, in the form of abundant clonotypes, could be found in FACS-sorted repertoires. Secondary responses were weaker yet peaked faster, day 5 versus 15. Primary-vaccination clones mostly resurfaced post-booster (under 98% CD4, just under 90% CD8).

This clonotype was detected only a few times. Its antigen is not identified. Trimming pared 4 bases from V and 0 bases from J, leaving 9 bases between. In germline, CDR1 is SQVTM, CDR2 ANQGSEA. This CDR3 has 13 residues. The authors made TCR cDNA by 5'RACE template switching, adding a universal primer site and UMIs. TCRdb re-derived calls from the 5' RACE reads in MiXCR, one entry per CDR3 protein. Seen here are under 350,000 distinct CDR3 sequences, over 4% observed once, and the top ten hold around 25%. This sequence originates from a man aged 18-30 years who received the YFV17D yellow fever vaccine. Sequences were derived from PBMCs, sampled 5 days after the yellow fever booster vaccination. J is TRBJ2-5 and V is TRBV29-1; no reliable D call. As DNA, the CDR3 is TGCAGCGTTGTATCCATAGACCAAGAGACCCAGTACTTC. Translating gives CSVVSIDQETQYF.